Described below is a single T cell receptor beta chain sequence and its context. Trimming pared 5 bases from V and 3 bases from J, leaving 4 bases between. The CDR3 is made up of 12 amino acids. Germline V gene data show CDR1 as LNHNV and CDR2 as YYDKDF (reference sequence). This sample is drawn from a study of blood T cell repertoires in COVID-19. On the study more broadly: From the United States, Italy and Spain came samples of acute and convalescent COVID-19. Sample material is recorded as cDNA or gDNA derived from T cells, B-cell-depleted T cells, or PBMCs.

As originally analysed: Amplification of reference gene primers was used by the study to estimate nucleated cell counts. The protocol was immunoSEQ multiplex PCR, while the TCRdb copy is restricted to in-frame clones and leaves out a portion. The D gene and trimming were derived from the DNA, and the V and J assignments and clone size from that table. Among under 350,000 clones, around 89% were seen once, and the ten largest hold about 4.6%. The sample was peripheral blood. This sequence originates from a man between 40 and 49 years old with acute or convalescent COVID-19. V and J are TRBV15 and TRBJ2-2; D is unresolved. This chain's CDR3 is CATSSDTGELFF. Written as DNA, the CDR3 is TGTGCCACCAGCTCGGACACCGGGGAGCTGTTTTTT.